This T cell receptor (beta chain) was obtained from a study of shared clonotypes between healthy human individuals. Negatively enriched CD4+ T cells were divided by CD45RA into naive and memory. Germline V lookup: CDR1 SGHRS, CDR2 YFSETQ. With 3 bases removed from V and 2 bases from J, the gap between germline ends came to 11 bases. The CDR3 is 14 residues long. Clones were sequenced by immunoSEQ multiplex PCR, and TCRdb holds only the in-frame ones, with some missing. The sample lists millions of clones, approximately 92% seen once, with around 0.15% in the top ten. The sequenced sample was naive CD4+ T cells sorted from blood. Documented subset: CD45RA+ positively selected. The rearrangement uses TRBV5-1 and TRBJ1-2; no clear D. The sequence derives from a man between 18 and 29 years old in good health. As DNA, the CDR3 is TGCGCCAGCAGCTCGTTGCAGGCGAACTATGGCTACACCTTC. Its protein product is CASSSLQANYGYTF.